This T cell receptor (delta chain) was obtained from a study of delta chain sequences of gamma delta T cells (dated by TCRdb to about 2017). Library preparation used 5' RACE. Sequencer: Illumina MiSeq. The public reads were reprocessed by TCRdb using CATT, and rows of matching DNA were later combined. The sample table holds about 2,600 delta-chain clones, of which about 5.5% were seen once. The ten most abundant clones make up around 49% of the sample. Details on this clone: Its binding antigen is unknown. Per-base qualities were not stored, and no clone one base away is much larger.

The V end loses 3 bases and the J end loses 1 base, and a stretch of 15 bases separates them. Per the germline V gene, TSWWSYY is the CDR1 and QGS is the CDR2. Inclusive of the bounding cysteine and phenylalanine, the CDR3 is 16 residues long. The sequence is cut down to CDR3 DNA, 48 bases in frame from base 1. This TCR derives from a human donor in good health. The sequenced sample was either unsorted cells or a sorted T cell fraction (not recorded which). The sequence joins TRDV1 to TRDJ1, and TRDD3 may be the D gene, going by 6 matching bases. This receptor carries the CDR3 CALGDTVGGLTDKLIF. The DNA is TGTGCTCTTGGGGACACCGTGGGGGGGCTCACCGATAAACTCATCTTT.